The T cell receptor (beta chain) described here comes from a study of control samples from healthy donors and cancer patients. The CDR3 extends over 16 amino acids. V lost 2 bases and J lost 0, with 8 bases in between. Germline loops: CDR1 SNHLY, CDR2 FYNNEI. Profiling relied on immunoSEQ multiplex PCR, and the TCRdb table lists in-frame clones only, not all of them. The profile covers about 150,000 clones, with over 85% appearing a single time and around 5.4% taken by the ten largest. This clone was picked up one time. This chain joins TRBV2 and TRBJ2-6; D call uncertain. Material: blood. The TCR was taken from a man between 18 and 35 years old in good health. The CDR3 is CASSETRSSGANVLTF. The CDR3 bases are TGTGCCAGCAGTGAAACCAGAAGCTCTGGGGCCAACGTCCTGACTTTC.